A selection of T cell receptor beta chains follows, all from one sample in a study of T cells after yellow fever vaccination. TCRdb re-analysed the 5' RACE reads in MiXCR, keeping a single row per CDR3 protein. The profile shows around 340,000 distinct CDR3 sequences, more than 8.5% of them singletons. The sequencing here drew on PBMCs, taken on the day of the first yellow fever vaccination. These receptors originate from a man aged 18 to 30 who received the YFV17D yellow fever vaccine. CDR3s include the opening cysteine and the closing phenylalanine or tryptophan. D genes are given only for firm matches. A row's size may be missing; if present it is once, few, many or a size class.

CDR3aa	CDR3nt	v_gene	j_gene	d_gene	abundance
CASSLGVGVNTGELFF	TGTGCCAGCAGCTTAGGAGTCGGGGTGAACACCGGGGAGCTGTTTTTT	TRBV11-2	TRBJ2-2	NA	NA
CASSFSESRAFF	TGTGCCAGCAGCTTTTCAGAGTCGCGAGCTTTCTTT	TRBV7-9	TRBJ1-1	NA	few
CASSFRAGGANVLTF	TGCGCCAGCAGCTTTAGGGCCGGCGGGGCCAACGTCCTGACTTTC	TRBV5-1	TRBJ2-6	NA	few
CASSFGQGKYEQYF	TGTGCCAGCAGCTTTGGTCAGGGGAAGTACGAGCAGTACTTC	TRBV7-2	TRBJ2-7	NA	NA
CASSLVRETQYF	TGTGCCAGCAGCTTAGTCCGGGAGACCCAGTACTTC	TRBV7-9	TRBJ2-5	NA	many
CASGSPGNTEAFF	TGTGCTAGTGGTTCCCCGGGGAACACTGAAGCTTTCTTT	TRBV12-5	TRBJ1-1	NA	NA
CASSQQGNGVNTEAFF	TGCGCCAGCAGCCAACAGGGAAATGGGGTGAACACTGAAGCTTTCTTT	TRBV5-1	TRBJ1-1	NA	NA
CASSPFTGTTEAFF	TGTGCCAGCTCACCATTTACAGGAACCACTGAAGCTTTCTTT	TRBV18	TRBJ1-1	NA	NA
CSARSDSNQPQHF	TGCAGTGCTAGATCGGACAGCAATCAGCCCCAGCATTTT	TRBV20-1	TRBJ1-5	NA	NA
CASRSGTPIETQYF	TGTGCCAGCAGGTCCGGGACCCCTATTGAGACCCAGTACTTC	TRBV7-2	TRBJ2-5	NA	many
CASTRENTGELFF	TGTGCCAGCACCCGGGAGAACACCGGGGAGCTGTTTTTT	TRBV9	TRBJ2-2	NA	many
CASSQTTTGNYGYTF	TGCGCCAGCAGCCAAACCACTACAGGGAACTATGGCTACACCTTC	TRBV5-1	TRBJ1-2	NA	few
CASSLNGGSETEAFF	TGCGCCAGCAGCTTGAATGGGGGCTCAGAAACTGAAGCTTTCTTT	TRBV5-1	TRBJ1-1	NA	many
CASSRDFGDEQYF	TGTGCCAGCAGCAGGGACTTTGGCGACGAGCAGTACTTC	TRBV6-1	TRBJ2-7	NA	NA
CASSFSGPRETQYF	TGTGCCAGCAGTTTTTCAGGCCCAAGGGAGACCCAGTACTTC	TRBV12-3/TRBV12-4	TRBJ2-5	NA	NA
CASSYPGRGGELFF	TGCGCCAGCAGCTATCCAGGGCGCGGCGGGGAGCTGTTTTTT	TRBV5-1	TRBJ2-2	NA	NA
CASSKKGGYGYTF	TGTGCCAGCAGCAAAAAGGGAGGGTACGGCTACACCTTC	TRBV21-1	TRBJ1-2	NA	NA
CASSVRGVNTEAFF	TGTGCCAGCAGCGTCAGGGGGGTGAACACTGAAGCTTTCTTT	TRBV12-3/TRBV12-4	TRBJ1-1	TRBD1	few
CASSPTGMGQPQHF	TGTGCCAGCAGTCCAACGGGGATGGGTCAGCCCCAGCATTTT	TRBV12-3/TRBV12-4	TRBJ1-5	NA	NA
CASSNGLAGANEQFF	TGTGCCAGCAGCAACGGACTAGCGGGGGCAAATGAGCAGTTCTTC	TRBV7-2	TRBJ2-1	TRBD2	NA
CASSPTGRQANEQFF	TGTGCCAGCTCACCTACGGGTAGACAGGCCAATGAGCAGTTCTTC	TRBV18	TRBJ2-1	NA	many
CASSKDRGGKNIQYF	TGTGCCAGCAGCAAAGACAGGGGTGGCAAAAACATTCAGTACTTC	TRBV7-8	TRBJ2-4	TRBD1	NA
CASSQTNYGYTF	TGTGCCAGCAGTCAGACGAACTATGGCTACACCTTC	TRBV12-3/TRBV12-4	TRBJ1-2	NA	many
CASSLDSAGPYGYTF	TGCGCCAGCAGCTTGGACTCGGCAGGCCCCTATGGCTACACCTTC	TRBV5-1	TRBJ1-2	NA	many
CASSQDRGGNTIYF	TGTGCCAGCAGCCAAGACCGGGGAGGAAACACCATATATTTT	TRBV4-2	TRBJ1-3	NA	many
CASSIPNRVNEQFF	TGTGCCAGTAGTATACCTAACAGGGTAAATGAGCAGTTCTTC	TRBV19	TRBJ2-1	NA	few
CASSSQGVYGYTF	TGTGCCAGCAGCTCCCAGGGCGTTTATGGCTACACCTTC	TRBV6-2/TRBV6-3	TRBJ1-2	NA	NA
CASSQRAAGITDTQYF	TGCGCCAGCAGCCAACGCGCAGCGGGGATCACAGATACGCAGTATTTT	TRBV4-1	TRBJ2-3	TRBD2	NA